This TCR beta chain comes out of a study of blood T cell repertoires in COVID-19 (dated by TCRdb to between 2020 and 2021). Background for the entire study: Collaborator samples came from the United States, Italy and Spain and covered acute and convalescent phases of COVID-19. The material from the prospective study consisted of cDNA or gDNA derived from T cells, B-cell-depleted T cells, or PBMCs. The dataset comprised deeply sampled blood TCRbeta repertoires from subjects exposed to, actively infected with, or recovered from COVID-19. The repertoires were made available in a free public database intended to serve as a resource for research on the immune response to SARS-CoV-2. Samples came from the ongoing ImmuneRACE study (first 160 participants) plus 1,254 subjects from 6 global collaborators. Sample metadata almost always included a de-identified subject ID, COVID-19 status, age in years and sex. Where available, HLA class I and class II types were obtained from metadata supplied by the sample provider rather than from assay-based typing. Broader findings and caveats from the paper: The quantity of clinical and demographic metadata differed by source and by participant and was supplied without curation.

Each collaborating institution followed its own protocols to collect whole blood in K2EDTA tubes. For TCRbeta analysis, collaborators shipped samples in one of three forms: frozen whole blood, isolated PBMCs, or DNA extracted from either of those sample types. Including the terminal cysteine and phenylalanine, the CDR3 comprises 14 residues. Only CDR3 DNA is held: 42 bases, read in frame from base 1. Unmatched junction bases come to 0, with V trimmed by 5 bases and J by 0 bases. Via the germline V gene, CDR1 is SGHTA and CDR2 FQGNSA. The immunoSEQ Assay, a bias-controlled multiplex PCR, was used to amplify TCRbeta CDR3 regions from genomic DNA. As for the authors' bioinformatics: The number of nucleated cells in each sample was estimated from the amplification of reference gene primers within the assay. Sequence reads were collapsed and filtered to measure the absolute abundance of every unique TCRbeta CDR3 rearrangement. For each sample, productive Simpson clonality was calculated as the square root of Simpson's diversity index over productive rearrangements. The clones in this table, taken by TCRdb from immuneACCESS, are in-frame only. Not every clone is retained; where verified, under half of the shortfall comes from an unresolved V gene, and the cause of the rest is unknown. V and J calls and clone size follow that table, whereas D and trimming were derived from the DNA. This sample has roughly 68,000 clones in its table, and approximately 90% of those were observed once. 6.5% to 7.5% of the sample rests with the top ten.

Details on this clone: What antigen it recognizes has not been identified. No base-level quality is on record; no much larger clone is a single base apart.

The sequence links TRBV7-2 to TRBJ2-3; 9 bases in between match TRBD2. This TCR was sampled from a woman aged 80 or over with active COVID-19. The sample taken for sequencing was peripheral blood. The CDR3 protein sequence reads: CASSAGGSTDTQYF. The base sequence is TGTGCCAGCAGCGCGGGAGGGAGCACAGATACGCAGTATTTT.